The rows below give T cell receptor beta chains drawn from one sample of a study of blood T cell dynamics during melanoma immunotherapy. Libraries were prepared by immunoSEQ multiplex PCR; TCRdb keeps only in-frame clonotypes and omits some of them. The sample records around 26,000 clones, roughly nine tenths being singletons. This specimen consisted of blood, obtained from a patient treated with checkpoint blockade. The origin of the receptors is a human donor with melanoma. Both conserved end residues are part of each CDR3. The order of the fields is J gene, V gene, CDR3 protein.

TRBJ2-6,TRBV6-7,CASSKGGALGCVPVSGANVLTF
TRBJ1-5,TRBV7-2,CASSLDLGISNQPQHF
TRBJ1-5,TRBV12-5,CASAFHRVDDQPQHF
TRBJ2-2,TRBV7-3,CASSPTRGAGELFF
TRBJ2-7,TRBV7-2,CASTIAGQGRPGLAYEQYF
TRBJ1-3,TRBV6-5,CASRGRRGNTIYF
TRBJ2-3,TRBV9,CASSDPSGRDTQYF
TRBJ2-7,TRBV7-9,CASSLGTSGVYEQYF
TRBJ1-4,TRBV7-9,CASSYGEKLFF
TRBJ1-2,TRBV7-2,CASSLVGGTGPNYGYTF
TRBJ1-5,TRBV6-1,CASSAEGYNQPQHF
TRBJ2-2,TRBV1,CTSSRRTSGAWNTGELFF
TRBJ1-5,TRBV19,CASSITDGSNQPQHF
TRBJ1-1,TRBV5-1,CASSLVDPDTEAFF
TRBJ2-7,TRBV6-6,CASSWGQGDVYEQYF
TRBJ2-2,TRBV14,CASSLDSYTGELFF
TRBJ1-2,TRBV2,CASRLSADPYGYTF
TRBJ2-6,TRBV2,CAGGDLSGANVLTF
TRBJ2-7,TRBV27,CASRPAGEYYEQYF
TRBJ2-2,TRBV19,CASSMGQGNTGELFF
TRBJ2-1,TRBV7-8,CASSSGLAVGNEQFF
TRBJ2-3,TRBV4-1,CASSPQVVRVSTDTQYF
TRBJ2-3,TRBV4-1,CASSQEMVGRDADTQYF
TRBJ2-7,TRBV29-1,CSVTATPYEQYF
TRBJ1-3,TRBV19,CASSGTGLSGNTIYF
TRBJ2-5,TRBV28,CASHPGRTSGSWETQYF
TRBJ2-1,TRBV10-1,CASIRDRGHHGSSYNEQFF
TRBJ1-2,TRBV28,CASLKAGRGNYGYTF
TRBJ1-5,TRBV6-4,CASSRGEDQPQHF
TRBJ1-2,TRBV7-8,CASSLDGGRSYGYTF
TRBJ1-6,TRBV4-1,CASSRPGTQLPLHF
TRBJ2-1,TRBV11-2,CASSFAGGDREQFF
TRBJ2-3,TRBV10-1,CASSVTGGADTQYF
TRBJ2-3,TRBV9,CASSVALPGLAGGDTQYF
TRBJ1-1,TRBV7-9,CASSVRDSFEAFF
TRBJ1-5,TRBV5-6,CASSFGTGRNQPQHF
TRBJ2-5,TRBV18,CASSPSLAGDQETQYF
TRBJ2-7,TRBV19,CASSLLPGTSAYEQYF
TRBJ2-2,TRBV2,CASSDGTGRLGELFF
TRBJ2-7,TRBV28,CASSSPADRGAYEQYF
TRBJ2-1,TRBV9,CASSAAGGWVNEQFF
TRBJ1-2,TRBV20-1,CSAAGYGYTF
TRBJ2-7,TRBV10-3,CAIRGTSGRSSYEQYF
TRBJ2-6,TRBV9,CASSVVSSGANVLTF
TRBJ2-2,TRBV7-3,CASSLGLAGTGELFF
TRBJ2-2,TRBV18,CASSTRAGELFF
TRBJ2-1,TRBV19,CASSTLTSGVLGGNEQFF
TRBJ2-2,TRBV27,CASSFGTGFFAGELFF
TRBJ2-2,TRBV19,CASRKQGASTGELFF
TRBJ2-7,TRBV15,CATSRDGQGYEQYF
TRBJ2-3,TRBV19,CASRDVIAGWGTDTQYF
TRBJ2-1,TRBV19,CASSITGREGLYNEQFF
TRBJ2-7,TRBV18,CASSPMTEAYEQYF
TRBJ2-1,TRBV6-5,CASIYTSGTVYNEQFF
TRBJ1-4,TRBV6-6,CASGPGEYEKLFF